This TCR beta chain comes out of a study of OX40 agonist ivuxolimab in advanced cancers. Concerning the study at large: The costimulatory receptor OX40 (CD134) was targeted by ivuxolimab, a fully human IgG2 agonistic monoclonal antibody. Intravenous ivuxolimab was administered to patients every 2 weeks at six dose levels: 0.01, 0.1, 0.3, 1.5, 3 and 10 mg/kg. Among the 50 to 55 dose-escalation patients, about 20 had hepatocellular carcinoma, around 15 melanoma, 9 renal cell carcinoma and 9 head and neck cancer. In the dose-escalation cohort, about four fifths of patients were male, and the mean age was around 60 years with a range of roughly 23 to 79. Prior anti-PD-1, anti-PD-L1 or anti-CTLA-4 therapy was permitted, and 30% to 50% of dose-escalation patients had received checkpoint inhibitors. Three dose-escalation patients achieved partial responses, one with hepatocellular carcinoma and two with cutaneous melanoma. Peripheral TCRbeta sequencing was intended to test whether TCR sequence diversity was altered and clonal T-cell expansion was caused by ivuxolimab. The paper covers the monotherapy dose-escalation part of the phase I ivuxolimab trial, which included N ≈ 54 patients.

Genomic DNA was extracted from sorted cells for sequencing of the TCRbeta CDR3 region. The immunoSEQ Assay was used to sequence the TCRbeta CDR3 regions. Drawn from immuneACCESS, this table holds only the in-frame rearrangements with V and J called that TCRdb kept. Clones are partly lost; checked studies trace under half to an unresolved V gene and leave the rest unexplained. For this sample there are under 85,000 clones; 60% to 80% appear just once. 5% to 6% of the sample rests with the top ten. Paper-wide results and their limitations: Antigen specificity was not determined for the clonally expanded peripheral T cells. Partial responders in the 0.1-3.0 mg/kg groups had among the lowest normalized peripheral clonal expansion, especially among CD8+ T cells. After ivuxolimab, CD8+ T cells had more expanded clones than CD4+ T cells on average. Low levels of normalized T-cell clonal expansion were also shown by some nonresponding patients. At doses from 0.1 to 3.0 mg/kg, clonal expansion was seen in both CD4+ and CD8+ blood T cells between baseline and week 6.

Here V drops 3 bases and J drops 4 bases, and the junction holds 9 bases not matched to any gene. The CDR3 measures 17 amino acids from cysteine to phenylalanine. Only the CDR3 DNA is retained, 51 bases long and in frame from the first base. From the germline V gene (reference sequence), CDR1 is MNHEY and CDR2 is SMNVEV. Only one count was recorded for this clone. The clone's antigen remains unknown. No per-base quality is available; no much larger clone lies one base away. Patients with autoimmune disease history or receiving systemic immunosuppression were excluded from the trial. Peripheral blood for TCR sequencing was collected from all dose cohorts at baseline, on cycle 4 day 1, and on cycle 7 day 1. Samples came from an open-label, multicenter, first-in-human phase I dose-escalation trial of ivuxolimab. Adults with locally advanced or metastatic head and neck squamous cell, hepatocellular, melanoma or renal cell carcinoma were enrolled in the trial. Before TCR sequencing, CD4+ T cells and CD8+ T cells were sorted from peripheral blood as separate populations.

The source of this sequence is an adult with an advanced solid tumor such as melanoma, head and neck, liver or kidney cancer. The source was CD4+ or CD8+ T cells sorted from blood, collected in a trial of the OX40 agonist ivuxolimab. The sequence is built from TRBV27 and TRBJ2-3; TRBD2 lines up with 11 middle nucleotides. The nucleotides are TGTGCCAGCAGTTTCCTCGGGACTAGCGGTAGGGCAGATACGCAGTATTTT. This gives the protein CASSFLGTSGRADTQYF.